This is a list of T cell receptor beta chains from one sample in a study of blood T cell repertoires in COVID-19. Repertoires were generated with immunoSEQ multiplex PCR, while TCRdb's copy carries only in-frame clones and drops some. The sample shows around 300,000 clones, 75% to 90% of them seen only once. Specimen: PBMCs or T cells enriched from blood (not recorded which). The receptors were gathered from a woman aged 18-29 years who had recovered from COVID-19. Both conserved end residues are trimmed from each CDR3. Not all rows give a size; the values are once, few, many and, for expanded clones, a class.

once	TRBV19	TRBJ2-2	ASSIRDTITGELF
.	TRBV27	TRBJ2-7	ASSPWDKSSYEQY
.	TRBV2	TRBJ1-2	APGKGGAGGYT
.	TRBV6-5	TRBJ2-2	ASKVTGVNTGELF
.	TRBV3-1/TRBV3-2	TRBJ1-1	ASRPTGNTEAF
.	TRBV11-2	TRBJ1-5	ASSLGASREEQPQH
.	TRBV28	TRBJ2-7	ASSFISSSPEQY
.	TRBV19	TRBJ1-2	ASSIRGGGLHYGYT
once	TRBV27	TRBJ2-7	ASSHGLTYEQY
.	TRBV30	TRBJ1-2	AWTRQEYYGYT
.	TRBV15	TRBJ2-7	ATSRQSSTYEQY
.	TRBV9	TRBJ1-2	ASSPRDSNYGYT
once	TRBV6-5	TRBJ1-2	ASNGGFTNYGYT
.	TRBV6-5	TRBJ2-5	ASSLDRGGETQY
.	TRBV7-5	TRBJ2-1	ARSPRGREVYNEQF
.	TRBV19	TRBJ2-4	ASGTGGNWAKNIQY
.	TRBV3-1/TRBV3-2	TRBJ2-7	ASSQDPTSYEQY
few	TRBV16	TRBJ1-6	ASSPTGWVNNSPLH
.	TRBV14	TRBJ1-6	ASSPTGYNSPLH
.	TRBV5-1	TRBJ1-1	ASSLEGLRGRRFTEAF
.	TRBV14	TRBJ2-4	ASSQQGNIQY
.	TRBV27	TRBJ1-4	ASRLRAQGRNEKLF
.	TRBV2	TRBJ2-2	ASSGRSGGELF
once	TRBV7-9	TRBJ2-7	ASSLVGQAYEQY
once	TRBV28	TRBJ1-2	ASSLNSFYGYT
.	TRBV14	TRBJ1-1	ASSQVDRENTEAF
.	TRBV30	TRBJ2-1	AWRLAGLNEQF
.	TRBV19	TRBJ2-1	ASSIGTKYNEQF
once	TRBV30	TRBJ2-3	AWSVSRDRLTDTQY
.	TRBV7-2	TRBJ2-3	ASSSPEAGTQY
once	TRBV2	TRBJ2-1	ASSTPRSSYNEQF
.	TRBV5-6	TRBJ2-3	ASSTLTGASTDTQY
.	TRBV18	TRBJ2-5	ASSPLRSGGASNRETQY
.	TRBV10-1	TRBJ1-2	ASSGGTANYGYT
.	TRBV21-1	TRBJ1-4	ASSKILKCGRGRATNEKLF
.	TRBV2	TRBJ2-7	ASSRGTPYEQY
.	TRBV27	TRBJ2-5	ASSLLGTKETQY
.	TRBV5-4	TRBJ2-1	ASSGGQGSYNEQF
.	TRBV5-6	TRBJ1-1	ASSFGRGNTEAF
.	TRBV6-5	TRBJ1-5	ATGLGGESNQPQH
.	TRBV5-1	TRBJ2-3	ASSYRHRDTDTQY
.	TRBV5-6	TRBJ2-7	ASSPRTTYEQY
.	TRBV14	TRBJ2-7	ASSQPRGTGGDEQY
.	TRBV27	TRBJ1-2	ASSPFGPRNKPGYT
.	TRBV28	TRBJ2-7	ASSSSGHASEQY
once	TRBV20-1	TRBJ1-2	SPVLNYGYT
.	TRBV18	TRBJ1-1	ASSRDRNTEAF
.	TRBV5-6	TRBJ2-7	ASNHRGRITYEQY